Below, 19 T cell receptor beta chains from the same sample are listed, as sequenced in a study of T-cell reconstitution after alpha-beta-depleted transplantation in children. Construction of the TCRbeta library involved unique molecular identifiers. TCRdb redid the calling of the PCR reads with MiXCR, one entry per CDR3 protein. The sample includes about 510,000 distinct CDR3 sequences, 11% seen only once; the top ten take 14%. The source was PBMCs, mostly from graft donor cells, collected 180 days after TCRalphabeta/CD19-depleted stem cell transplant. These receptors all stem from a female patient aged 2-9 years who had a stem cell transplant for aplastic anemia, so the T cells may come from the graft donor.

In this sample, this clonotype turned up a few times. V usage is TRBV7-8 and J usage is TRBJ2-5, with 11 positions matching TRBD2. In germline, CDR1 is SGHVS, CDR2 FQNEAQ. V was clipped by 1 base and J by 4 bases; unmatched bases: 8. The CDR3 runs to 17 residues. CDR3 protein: CASSLVSLAGGRETQYF. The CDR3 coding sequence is TGTGCCAGCAGCTTAGTCAGTCTAGCGGGAGGAAGAGAGACCCAGTACTTC.

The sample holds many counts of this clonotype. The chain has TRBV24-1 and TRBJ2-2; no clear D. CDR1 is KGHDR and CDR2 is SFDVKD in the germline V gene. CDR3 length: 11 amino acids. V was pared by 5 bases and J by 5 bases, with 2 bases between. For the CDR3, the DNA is TGTGCCACCAGTGTTACCGGGGAGCTGTTTTTT. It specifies CATSVTGELFF.

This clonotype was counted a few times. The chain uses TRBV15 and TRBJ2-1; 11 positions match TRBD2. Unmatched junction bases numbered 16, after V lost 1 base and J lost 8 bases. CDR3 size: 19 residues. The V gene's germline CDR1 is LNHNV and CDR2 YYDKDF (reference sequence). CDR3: CATSRGKRPTSGSDYEQFF. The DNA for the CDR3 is TGTGCCACCAGCAGAGGAAAGAGGCCCACTAGCGGGAGTGACTATGAGCAGTTCTTC. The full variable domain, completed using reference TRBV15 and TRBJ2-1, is DAMVIQNPRYQVTQFGKPVTLSCSQTLNHNVMYWYQQKSSQAPKLLFHYYDKDFNNEADTPDNFQSRRPNTSFCFLDIRSPGLGDTAMYLCATSRGKRPTSGSDYEQFFGPGTRLTVL.

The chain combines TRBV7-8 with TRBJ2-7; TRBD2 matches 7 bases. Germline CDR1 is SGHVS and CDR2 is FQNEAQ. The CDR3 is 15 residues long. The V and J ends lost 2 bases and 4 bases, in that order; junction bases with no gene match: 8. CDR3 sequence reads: CASSLFPSGLYEQYV. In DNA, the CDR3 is TGTGCCAGCAGCTTATTCCCTAGCGGTCTTTACGAGCAGTACGTC.

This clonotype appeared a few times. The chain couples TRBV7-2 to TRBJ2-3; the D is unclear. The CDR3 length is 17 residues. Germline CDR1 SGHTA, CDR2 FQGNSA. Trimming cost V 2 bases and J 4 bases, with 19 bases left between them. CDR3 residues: CASSLRSKGSGSDTQYF. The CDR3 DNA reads TGTGCCAGCAGCTTAAGGTCCAAGGGCTCCGGATCAGATACGCAGTATTTT. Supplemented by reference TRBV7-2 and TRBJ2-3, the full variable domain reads GAGVSQSPSNKVTEKGKDVELRCDPISGHTALYWYRQSLGQGLEFLIYFQGNSAPDKSGLPSDRFSAERTGGSVSTLTIQRTQQEDSAVYLCASSLRSKGSGSDTQYFGPGTRLTVL.

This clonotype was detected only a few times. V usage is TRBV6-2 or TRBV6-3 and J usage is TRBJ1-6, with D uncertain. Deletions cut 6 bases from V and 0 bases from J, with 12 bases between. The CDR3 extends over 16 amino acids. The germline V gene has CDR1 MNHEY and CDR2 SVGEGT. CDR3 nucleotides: TGTGCCAGCAGGTCGGACCTACGCTCCTATAATTCACCCCTCCACTTT. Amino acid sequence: CASRSDLRSYNSPLHF.

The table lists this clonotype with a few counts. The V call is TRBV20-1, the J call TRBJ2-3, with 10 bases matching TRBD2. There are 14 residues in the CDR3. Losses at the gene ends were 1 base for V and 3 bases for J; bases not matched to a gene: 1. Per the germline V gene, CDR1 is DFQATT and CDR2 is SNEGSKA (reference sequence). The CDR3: CSARVSGRTDTQYF. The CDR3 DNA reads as TGCAGTGCTAGAGTTAGCGGGAGGACAGATACGCAGTATTTT.

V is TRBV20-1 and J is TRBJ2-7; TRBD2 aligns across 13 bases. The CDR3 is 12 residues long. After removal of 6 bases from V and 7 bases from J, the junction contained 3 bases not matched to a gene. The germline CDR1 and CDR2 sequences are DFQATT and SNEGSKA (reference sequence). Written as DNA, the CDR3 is TGCAGTGCCCGGGGACTAGCGGGGGAGCAGTACGTC. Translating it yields CSARGLAGEQYV.

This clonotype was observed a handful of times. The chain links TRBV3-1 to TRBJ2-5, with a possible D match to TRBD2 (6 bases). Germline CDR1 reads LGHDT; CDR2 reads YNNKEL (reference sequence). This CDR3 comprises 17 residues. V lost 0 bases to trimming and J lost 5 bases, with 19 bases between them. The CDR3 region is CASSQDRGRRIAETQYF. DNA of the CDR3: TGTGCCAGCAGCCAAGATCGTGGGAGGAGGATAGCGGAGACCCAGTACTTC.

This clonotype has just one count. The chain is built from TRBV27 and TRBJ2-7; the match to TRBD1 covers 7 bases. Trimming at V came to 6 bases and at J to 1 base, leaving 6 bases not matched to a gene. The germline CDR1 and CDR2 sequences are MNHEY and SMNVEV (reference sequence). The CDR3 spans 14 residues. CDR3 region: CASRRVDRSYEQYF. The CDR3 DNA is TGTGCCAGCAGGAGGGTGGACAGGTCCTACGAGCAGTACTTC.

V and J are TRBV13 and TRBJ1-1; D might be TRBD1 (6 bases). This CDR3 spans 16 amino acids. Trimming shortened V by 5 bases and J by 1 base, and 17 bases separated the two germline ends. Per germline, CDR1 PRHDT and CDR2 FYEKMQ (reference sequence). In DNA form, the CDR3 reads TGTGCCAGCAGCCGGAGAGACACAGGGCGGAACACTGAAGCTTTCTTT. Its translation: CASSRRDTGRNTEAFF.

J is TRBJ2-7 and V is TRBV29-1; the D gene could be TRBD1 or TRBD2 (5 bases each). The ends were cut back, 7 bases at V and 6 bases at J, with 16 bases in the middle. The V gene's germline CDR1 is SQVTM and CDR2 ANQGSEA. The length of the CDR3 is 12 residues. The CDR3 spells CSGWDGEGEQYV. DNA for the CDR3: TGCAGCGGCTGGGACGGTGAGGGCGAGCAGTACGTC.

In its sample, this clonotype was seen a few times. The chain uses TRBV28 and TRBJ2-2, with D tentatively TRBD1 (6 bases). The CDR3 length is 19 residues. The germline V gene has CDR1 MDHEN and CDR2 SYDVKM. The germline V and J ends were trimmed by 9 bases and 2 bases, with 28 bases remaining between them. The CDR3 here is CASTTRGVQGWFNTGELFF. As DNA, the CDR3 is TGTGCCAGTACGACCCGGGGCGTACAGGGTTGGTTTAACACCGGGGAGCTGTTTTTT.

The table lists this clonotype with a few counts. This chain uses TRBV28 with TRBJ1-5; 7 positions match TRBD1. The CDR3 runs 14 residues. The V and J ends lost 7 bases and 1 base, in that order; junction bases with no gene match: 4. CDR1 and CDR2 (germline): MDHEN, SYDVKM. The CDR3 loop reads CASTMGQSNQPQHF. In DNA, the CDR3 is TGTGCCAGCACCATGGGACAGAGCAATCAGCCCCAGCATTTT.

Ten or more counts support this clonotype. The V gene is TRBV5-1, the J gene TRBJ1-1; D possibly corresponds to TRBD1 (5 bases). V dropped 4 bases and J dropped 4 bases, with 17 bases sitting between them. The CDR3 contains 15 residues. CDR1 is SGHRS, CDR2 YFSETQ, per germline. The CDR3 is CASSGYRTKGTEAFF. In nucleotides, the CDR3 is TGCGCCAGCAGCGGCTATAGGACAAAGGGCACTGAAGCTTTCTTT.

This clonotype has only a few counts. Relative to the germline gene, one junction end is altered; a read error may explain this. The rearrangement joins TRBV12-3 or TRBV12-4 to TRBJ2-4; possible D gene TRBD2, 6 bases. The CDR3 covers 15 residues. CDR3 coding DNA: TGTGCCAGCAGCTTCGGGGAGGCCAACAAAAACATGCAGTACTTC. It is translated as CASSFGEANKNMQYF.

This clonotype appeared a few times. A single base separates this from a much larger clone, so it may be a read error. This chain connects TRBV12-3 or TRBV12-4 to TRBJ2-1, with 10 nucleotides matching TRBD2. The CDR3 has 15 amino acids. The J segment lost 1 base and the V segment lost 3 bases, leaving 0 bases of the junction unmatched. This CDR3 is CASSFSGRSYNEQFF. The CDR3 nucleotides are TGTGCCAGCAGTTTTAGCGGGAGGTCCTACAATGAGCAGTTCTTC.

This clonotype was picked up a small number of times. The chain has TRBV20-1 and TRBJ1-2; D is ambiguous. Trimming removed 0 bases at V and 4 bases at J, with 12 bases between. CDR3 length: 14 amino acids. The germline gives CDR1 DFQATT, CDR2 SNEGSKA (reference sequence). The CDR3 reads CSARDPEQAYGYTF. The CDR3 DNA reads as TGCAGTGCTAGAGATCCCGAGCAGGCCTATGGCTACACCTTC.

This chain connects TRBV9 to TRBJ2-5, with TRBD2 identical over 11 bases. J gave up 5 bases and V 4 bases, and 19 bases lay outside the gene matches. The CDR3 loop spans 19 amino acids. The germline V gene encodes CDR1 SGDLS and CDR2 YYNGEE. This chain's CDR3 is CASSPIPGTSGTRRETQYF. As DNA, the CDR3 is TGTGCCAGCAGCCCAATCCCCGGGACTAGCGGCACTCGTCGGGAGACCCAGTACTTC. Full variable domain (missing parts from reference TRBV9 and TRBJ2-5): DSGVTQTPKHLITATGQRVTLRCSPRSGDLSVYWYQQSLDQGLQFLIQYYNGEERAKGNILERFSAQQFPDLHSELNLSSLELGDSALYFCASSPIPGTSGTRRETQYFGPGTRLLVL.